These T cell receptor beta chains were read from a single sample in a study of blood T cell repertoires in COVID-19. TCRdb's copy holds only in-frame clones and misses some; the assay was immunoSEQ multiplex PCR. The table includes 300,000 to 450,000 clones, approximately 87% detected once. Specimen: PBMCs or T cells enriched from blood (not recorded which). The receptors were gathered from a middle-aged man in a cohort exposed to, infected with or recovered from COVID-19 (not recorded which). Both conserved end residues are part of each CDR3. The D gene is left open where the match is weak. Part of the rows lack a size; the others show once, few, many or a class for expanded clones.

>TRBD2|TRBJ2-7|-|TRBV13
CASSFLALAGERVYEQYF
TGTGCCAGCAGCTTTCTGGCCCTAGCGGGAGAACGGGTCTACGAGCAGTACTTC
>TRBD2|TRBJ2-1|once|TRBV24-1
CATSDQPTSGRLDEQFF
TGTGCCACCAGTGATCAACCGACTAGCGGGAGACTCGATGAGCAGTTCTTC
>-|TRBJ1-1|-|TRBV28
CASSGTPNTEAFF
TGTGCCAGCAGCGGGACTCCGAACACTGAAGCTTTCTTT
>-|TRBJ2-2|-|TRBV7-2
CASSPTSFTGELFF
TGTGCCAGCAGCCCGACTAGTTTCACCGGGGAGCTGTTTTTT
>-|TRBJ1-6|-|TRBV18
CASSPRTDNSPLHF
TGTGCCAGCTCACCCCGGACAGATAATTCACCCCTCCACTTT
>TRBD2|TRBJ2-7|-|TRBV5-1
CASSSQRGPPYEQYF
TGCGCCAGCAGCTCCCAGCGGGGCCCTCCCTACGAGCAGTACTTC
>TRBD1|TRBJ1-2|-|TRBV27
CASSQTGNYGYTF
TGTGCCAGCAGCCAGACAGGGAACTATGGCTACACCTTC
>-|TRBJ2-1|-|TRBV10-3
CAISESSEQFF
TGTGCCATCAGTGAATCTAGTGAGCAGTTCTTC
>-|TRBJ2-1|-|TRBV5-6
CASSLGGILSYNEQFF
TGTGCCAGCAGCTTGGGCGGGATCCTCTCCTACAATGAGCAGTTCTTC
>TRBD1|TRBJ2-4|-|TRBV28
CASSRQGSYQNIQYF
TGTGCCAGCAGCAGACAGGGATCCTACCAAAACATTCAGTACTTC
>-|TRBJ2-7|-|TRBV11-2
CASSSVIPPGEQYF
TGTGCCAGCAGCTCCGTAATTCCCCCGGGCGAGCAGTACTTC
>-|TRBJ1-2|-|TRBV27
CASSPWTGNYGYTF
TGTGCCAGCAGTCCATGGACGGGAAACTATGGCTACACCTTC
>-|TRBJ2-2|few|TRBV5-1
CASRFSGAPNTGELFF
TGCGCCAGCAGATTTTCAGGCGCTCCGAACACCGGGGAGCTGTTTTTT
>TRBD2|TRBJ2-7|-|TRBV10-2
CASLETSGPYEQYF
TGCGCCAGCCTAGAGACTAGCGGCCCCTACGAGCAGTACTTC
>TRBD1|TRBJ1-4|-|TRBV27
CASSFMQGDEKLFF
TGTGCCAGCAGTTTCATGCAGGGGGACGAAAAACTGTTTTTT
>TRBD1|TRBJ1-1|-|TRBV6-1
CASSGQTGWRVTEAFF
TGTGCCAGCAGTGGCCAGACAGGGTGGAGGGTCACTGAAGCTTTCTTT
>-|TRBJ1-1|-|TRBV7-8
CASSRTGYEAFF
TGTGCCAGCAGCCGCACAGGGTATGAAGCTTTCTTT
>-|TRBJ2-7|-|TRBV5-1
CASSLATGLGSYEQYF
TGCGCCAGCAGCTTGGCGACGGGATTAGGCTCCTACGAGCAGTACTTC
>-|TRBJ1-1|-|TRBV5-5
CASSRTIGNTEAFF
TGTGCCAGCAGCCGGACAATTGGGAACACTGAAGCTTTCTTT
>-|TRBJ1-1|-|TRBV6-5
CASRHLVVNTEAFF
TGTGCCAGCAGACACCTCGTGGTGAACACTGAAGCTTTCTTT
>TRBD1|TRBJ2-5|-|TRBV9
CASSPTGGTLQETQYF
TGTGCCAGCAGCCCAACAGGGGGCACGTTACAAGAGACCCAGTACTTC
>-|TRBJ1-2|-|TRBV15
CATSIQGEGYTF
TGTGCCACCAGCATTCAGGGTGAAGGCTACACCTTC
>-|TRBJ1-2|-|TRBV19
CASSIHPRASYGYTF
TGTGCCAGTAGTATCCACCCGAGGGCTAGCTATGGCTACACCTTC
>TRBD2|TRBJ2-2|-|TRBV27
CASSRTSGRAGELFF
TGTGCCAGCAGCCGGACTAGCGGGAGGGCCGGGGAGCTGTTTTTT
>-|TRBJ2-6|-|TRBV6-5
CASSYYSGANVLTF
TGTGCCAGCAGTTACTACTCCGGGGCCAACGTCCTGACTTTC
>-|TRBJ1-4|-|TRBV6-5
CASTRAGDTEKLFF
TGTGCCAGCACCAGGGCAGGGGACACTGAAAAACTGTTTTTT
>TRBD2|TRBJ2-7|-|TRBV4-1
CASSQGLAYEQYF
TGCGCCAGCAGTCAAGGACTAGCCTACGAGCAGTACTTC
>TRBD1|TRBJ1-2|-|TRBV7-8
CASSRGDRGHGYTF
TGTGCCAGCAGCCGGGGGGACAGGGGGCATGGCTACACCTTC
>TRBD1|TRBJ2-7|-|TRBV9
CASSEGTGGAYEQYF
TGTGCCAGCAGCGAAGGGACAGGGGGTGCCTACGAGCAGTACTTC
>TRBD2|TRBJ2-3|-|TRBV4-2
CASSQWAGGLAGEGDTQYF
TGTGCCAGCAGCCAATGGGCCGGCGGGCTAGCGGGAGAGGGAGATACGCAGTATTTT
>-|TRBJ2-7|-|TRBV6-5
CASTDSLVREQYF
TGTGCCAGCACCGACAGTCTGGTGAGGGAGCAGTACTTC
>TRBD2|TRBJ2-1|-|TRBV11-2
CASSASGSSVEQFF
TGTGCCAGCAGTGCTAGCGGGAGTTCCGTTGAGCAGTTCTTC
>-|TRBJ2-3|-|TRBV5-1
CASSVYIADTQYF
TGCGCCAGCAGCGTGTACATTGCAGATACGCAGTATTTT
>TRBD1|TRBJ2-7|few|TRBV7-6
CASSLDDRGREQYF
TGTGCCAGCAGCTTAGACGACAGGGGGCGCGAGCAGTACTTC
>-|TRBJ1-3|-|TRBV7-2
CASSFVSGNTIYF
TGTGCCAGCAGCTTCGTATCTGGAAACACCATATATTTT
>-|TRBJ1-6|-|TRBV19
CASSILQGTSPLHF
TGTGCCAGTAGTATCCTGCAGGGGACTTCACCCCTCCACTTT
>TRBD1|TRBJ2-7|-|TRBV27
CASSSPGTGAYEQYF
TGTGCCAGCAGTTCCCCGGGGACAGGCGCCTACGAGCAGTACTTC
>-|TRBJ2-5|-|TRBV5-1
CASSPPARAQYF
TGCGCCAGCAGCCCTCCAGCCAGGGCCCAGTACTTC
>-|TRBJ2-1|-|TRBV5-1
CASRAASYNEQFF
TGCGCCAGTCGAGCGGCCTCCTACAATGAGCAGTTCTTC
>-|TRBJ2-2|-|TRBV27
CASREAWDTGELFF
TGTGCCAGCCGTGAGGCCTGGGACACCGGGGAGCTGTTTTTT
>TRBD2|TRBJ2-5|-|TRBV6-2/TRBV6-3
CASSFPGLAGGPSLETQYF
TGTGCCAGCAGTTTCCCGGGACTAGCGGGAGGGCCTTCTCTGGAGACCCAGTACTTC
>TRBD1|TRBJ1-2|-|TRBV3-1/TRBV3-2
CASSLRTGKGYTF
TGTGCCAGCAGCCTTCGGACAGGAAAAGGCTACACCTTC
>-|TRBJ2-1|-|TRBV3-1/TRBV3-2
CASSQGASSYNEQFF
TGTGCCAGCAGCCAAGGGGCGAGCTCCTACAATGAGCAGTTCTTC
>TRBD1|TRBJ1-2|-|TRBV2
CASSGTGGAFGYTF
TGTGCCAGCAGCGGGACAGGGGGCGCTTTTGGCTACACCTTC
>TRBD2|TRBJ2-7|-|TRBV28
CASSPPTSGRSEQYF
TGTGCCAGCAGCCCCCCCACTAGCGGGAGATCCGAGCAGTACTTC
>-|TRBJ1-4|few|TRBV20-1
CSASHAASTNEKLFF
TGCAGTGCCAGTCATGCGGCCTCAACTAATGAAAAACTGTTTTTT
>TRBD1|TRBJ2-5|once|TRBV15
CATSRDRRGPQETQYF
TGTGCCACCAGCAGAGATCGTAGGGGGCCACAAGAGACCCAGTACTTC
>-|TRBJ2-2|-|TRBV18
CASSPGDRKQAGELFF
TGTGCCAGCTCACCCGGAGACAGGAAGCAGGCCGGGGAGCTGTTTTTT
>TRBD1|TRBJ2-7|-|TRBV9
CASSARQGEGEQYF
TGTGCCAGCAGCGCTAGACAGGGAGAGGGCGAGCAGTACTTC
>-|TRBJ2-5|once|TRBV20-1
CSASYRAQETQYF
TGCAGTGCTAGTTACAGGGCCCAAGAGACCCAGTACTTC
>-|TRBJ2-7|-|TRBV30
CAWNGGTLGEQYF
TGTGCCTGGAACGGCGGCACCCTCGGGGAGCAGTACTTC
>-|TRBJ1-2|-|TRBV27
CASSLRGLGYTF
TGTGCCAGCAGTTTGCGGGGGCTGGGCTACACCTTC
>-|TRBJ1-5|-|TRBV28
CASSLRSGMNNQPQHF
TGTGCCAGCAGTTTAAGGTCAGGGATGAACAATCAGCCCCAGCATTTT
>TRBD2|TRBJ2-7|-|TRBV7-9
CASSGTSGSYEQYF
TGTGCCAGCAGCGGGACTAGCGGTTCCTACGAGCAGTACTTC
>TRBD1|TRBJ1-4|-|TRBV5-1
CASSSDRAGEKLFF
TGCGCCAGCAGCTCGGACAGGGCGGGTGAAAAACTGTTTTTT
>-|TRBJ1-6|-|TRBV28
CASRAGTASYNSPLHF
TGTGCCAGCAGGGCGGGAACGGCCTCCTATAATTCACCCCTCCACTTT
>TRBD2|TRBJ2-2|-|TRBV5-4
CASSLASGRVGTGELFF
TGTGCCAGCAGCTTGGCTAGCGGGAGAGTTGGAACCGGGGAGCTGTTTTTT
>-|TRBJ1-2|-|TRBV28
CASSLRYGYTF
TGTGCCAGCAGCCTTCGTTATGGCTACACCTTC